The 23 T cell receptor beta chains below were found in one sample sequenced in a study of vaccination and CD4 T cells after COVID-19. Treatment indicated: approximately 11-day PBMC culture with coronavirus spike peptide pools or control peptides (ViraFEST assay). These receptors' targets are unknown. The Oncomine TCR Beta short-read assay generated sequence data from the DNA of cultured CD4+ T cells. Each CDR3 protein gets one entry after TCRdb re-called the PCR reads with MiXCR. The repertoire consists of about 15,000 distinct CDR3 sequences, with approximately 50% occurring once and the leading ten covering over 3.5%. The starting material was CD4+ T cells from blood, cultured in vitro, obtained before SARS-CoV-2 vaccination. These receptors were taken from a human donor who had recovered from COVID-19.

V gene TRBV30 combines with J gene TRBJ1-1; no definite D call. Trimming pared 1 base from V and 1 base from J, leaving 7 bases between. CDR3 length: 13 residues. Germline-derived CDR1 and CDR2 are GTSNPN and SVGIG (reference sequence). CDR3 protein: CAWSDSGNTEAFF. The CDR3, as DNA: TGTGCCTGGAGTGATTCAGGGAACACTGAAGCTTTCTTT.

This chain connects TRBV28 to TRBJ2-1; the match to TRBD2 covers 8 bases. V shed 1 base and J 4 bases; nucleotides not matched to a gene: 3. CDR1 is MDHEN, CDR2 SYDVKM, per germline. The CDR3 loop spans 15 amino acids. The CDR3 spells CASSLSGLGYNEQFF. CDR3 nucleotide sequence: TGTGCCAGCAGTTTATCGGGACTAGGTTACAATGAGCAGTTCTTC.

The chain couples TRBV2 to TRBJ1-2; D is undetermined. The CDR3 length is 14 residues. V lost 3 bases and J 2 bases, leaving 10 bases between the germline ends. The germline gives CDR1 SNHLY, CDR2 FYNNEI. CDR3 coding DNA: TGTGCCAGCAGTGACAAGGGCAGGAACTATGGCTACACCTTC. Translated: CASSDKGRNYGYTF.

The sample holds one count of this clonotype. The CDR3 reads CASSFSVGAGNTDTQYF. CDR3 sequence (DNA): TGTGCCAGCAGCTTTTCCGTAGGAGCGGGGAACACAGATACGCAGTATTTT. The chain combines TRBV7-9 with TRBJ2-3; TRBD2 agrees at 7 bases. The germline gives CDR1 SEHNR, CDR2 FQNEAQ (reference sequence). This CDR3 is 17 amino acids long. Unmatched junction bases numbered 11, after V lost 3 bases and J lost 2 bases.

The V gene is TRBV2, the J gene TRBJ1-1; D is perhaps TRBD1 (5 bases). The germline gives CDR1 SNHLY, CDR2 FYNNEI. This CDR3 region has 13 residues. Trimming left V 4 bases short and J 1 base short, with 7 bases between. CDR3 sequence (DNA): TGTGCCAGCAGTGGTGACAGGAACACTGAAGCTTTCTTT. Translated: CASSGDRNTEAFF.

V and J are TRBV25-1 and TRBJ1-6; 7 bases align to TRBD1. This CDR3 is built from 14 residues. Germline V gene data show CDR1 as MGHDK and CDR2 as SYGVNS. Unmatched junction bases numbered 3, after V lost 6 bases and J lost 4 bases. DNA of the CDR3: TGTGCCAGCAGCCCGGGACAGTATAATTCACCCCTCCACTTT. Protein sequence: CASSPGQYNSPLHF. The full variable domain, completed using reference TRBV25-1 and TRBJ1-6, is EADIYQTPRYLVIGTGKKITLECSQTMGHDKMYWYQQDPGMELHLIHYSYGVNSTEKGDLSSESTVSRIRTEHFPLTLESARPSHTSQYLCASSPGQYNSPLHFGNGTRLTVT.

This clonotype has just a few counts. The chain is built from TRBV5-4 and TRBJ1-2; D remains unclear. Germline assignment: CDR1 SGHNT and CDR2 YYREEE (reference sequence). The CDR3 runs to 13 residues. V lost 5 bases and J 8 bases, leaving 16 bases between the germline ends. The CDR3 loop reads CASSLTAERGYTF. CDR3 nucleotide sequence: TGTGCCAGCAGTTTAACAGCAGAGCGAGGCTACACCTTC.

This chain links TRBV6-1 with TRBJ1-2, with 9 nucleotides matching TRBD1. Losses at the gene ends were 2 bases for V and 5 bases for J; bases not matched to a gene: 6. The CDR3 sequence is 15 residues long. The germline V gene encodes CDR1 MNHNS and CDR2 SASEGT. CDR3 residues: CASSEFGQGLYGYTF. CDR3 coding DNA: TGTGCCAGCAGTGAATTTGGACAGGGGCTTTATGGCTACACCTTC.

V usage is TRBV6-1 and J usage is TRBJ2-7; 10 positions match TRBD2. This CDR3 contains 15 residues. J gave up 4 bases and V 6 bases, and 9 bases lay outside the gene matches. Germline loops: CDR1 MNHNS, CDR2 SASEGT. CDR3 coding DNA: TGTGCCAGCAGCGACCGTGGACTAGCGGAATACGAGCAGTACTTC. It encodes CASSDRGLAEYEQYF.

The chain links TRBV18 to TRBJ1-1; no reliable D call. Trimming stripped 4 bases from V and 3 bases from J, with 9 bases between. The germline V gene has CDR1 KGHSH and CDR2 LQKENI. The CDR3 contains 13 residues. The CDR3 is CASSRLKDTEAFF. The DNA for the CDR3 is TGTGCCAGCTCACGACTCAAGGACACTGAAGCTTTCTTT.

The V call is TRBV6-1, the J call TRBJ2-1; D possibly matches TRBD1 or TRBD2 (5 bases each). Between the trimmed V and J ends, which lost 6 bases and 7 bases, there was a span of 19 bases. The CDR3 covers 15 residues. CDR1 MNHNS and CDR2 SASEGT come from the germline V gene. The CDR3 nucleotides read TGTGCCAGCAGCCGGACTCACCGAAAGGGGAATGAGCAGTTCTTC. Encoded protein: CASSRTHRKGNEQFF.

The gene calls are TRBV12-3 or TRBV12-4 and TRBJ1-1; weak D call: TRBD1 (5 bases). V gave up 6 bases and J gave up 1 base, with 15 bases separating them. The CDR3 is 15 amino acids. Written as DNA, the CDR3 is TGTGCCAGCAGCCTTGGGGGGGGACGGAACACTGAAGCTTTCTTT. The encoded protein is CASSLGGGRNTEAFF.

There are a few counts of this clonotype. The chain links TRBV7-2 to TRBJ1-1; D may be TRBD1 (6 bases). Looked up from germline, CDR1 is SGHTA and CDR2 is FQGNSA. The CDR3 covers 14 residues. V lost 10 bases, J lost 2 bases, and 17 bases lay in between. CDR3 loop: CATATGTPNTEAFF. CDR3 nucleotides: TGTGCCACAGCCACCGGGACACCTAACACTGAAGCTTTCTTT.

This chain links TRBV15 with TRBJ1-1; D gene uncertain. Trimming left V 0 bases short and J 10 bases short, with 12 bases between. In germline, CDR1 is LNHNV, CDR2 YYDKDF (reference sequence). The CDR3 spans 13 residues. The CDR3 region is CATSRDLVGLAFF. The CDR3 DNA is TGTGCCACCAGCAGAGATCTGGTGGGGTTAGCTTTCTTT.

This clonotype was counted a few times. The chain employs TRBV6-2 or TRBV6-3 and TRBJ1-1; weak D call: TRBD1 (6 bases). CDR3 length: 13 amino acids. V was shortened by 9 bases and J by 6 bases, with 17 bases between the two germline ends. Germline assignment: CDR1 MNHEY and CDR2 SVGEGT. CDR3: CASTRTGRAEAFF. The DNA of the CDR3 is TGTGCCAGTACCAGAACAGGGCGGGCTGAAGCTTTCTTT.

The J gene is TRBJ1-5, the V gene TRBV2; D is ambiguous. CDR1 SNHLY and CDR2 FYNNEI come from the germline V gene. The CDR3 is made up of 13 amino acids. Trimming took 7 bases from V and 4 from J, leaving 11 bases between them. The CDR3 DNA reads TGTGCCAGCACGTGGGGAGGTAATCAGCCCCAGCATTTT. It codes for CASTWGGNQPQHF.

This clonotype occurred once. Being one base from a much bigger clone, this may be a read error. This chain links TRBV7-9 with TRBJ1-2, with unresolved D. The germline V gene encodes CDR1 SEHNR and CDR2 FQNEAQ (reference sequence). The CDR3 spans 14 residues. The CDR3 region has the DNA TGTGCCAGCAGCTTAACAGACCGCGACTATGGCCACACCTTC. This gives the protein CASSLTDRDYGHTF.

The CDR3 nucleotides are TGTGCCAGCAAAGTCGGGAGGGGGAACACCGGGGAGCTGTTTTTT. Translating it yields CASKVGRGNTGELFF. The rearrangement joins TRBV6-1 to TRBJ2-2; 8 nucleotides match TRBD2. The CDR3 covers 15 residues. The trim removed 7 bases at V and 1 base at J, leaving 5 bases unmatched. Germline V gene sequence: CDR1 MNHNS, CDR2 SASEGT.

J is TRBJ1-5 and V is TRBV20-1, with TRBD1 matching over 9 bases. Germline-derived CDR1 and CDR2 are DFQATT and SNEGSKA (reference sequence). After removal of 1 base from V and 3 bases from J, the junction contained 10 bases not matched to a gene. The CDR3 sequence is 17 residues long. The CDR3 nucleotides read TGCAGTGCTAGAGCCTCGAATGGACAGGGGATCAATCAGCCCCAGCATTTT. This codes for CSARASNGQGINQPQHF.

The chain combines TRBV19 with TRBJ1-5; a possible D gene is TRBD1 (5 bases). Germline V gene lookup returns CDR1 LNHDA and CDR2 SQIVND (reference sequence). The CDR3 is 15 residues long. Trimming left V 2 bases short and J 3 bases short, with 11 bases between. CDR3 bases: TGTGCCAGTAGTATAATTTCAGGGTTCAATCAGCCCCAGCATTTT. Its translation is CASSIISGFNQPQHF.

The genes are TRBV6-4 and TRBJ1-2; 9 bases align to TRBD1. The V and J ends lost 6 bases and 4 bases, in that order; junction bases with no gene match: 6. Germline lookup yields CDR1 MRHNA and CDR2 SNTAGT. The CDR3 loop spans 14 amino acids. CDR3: CASSPGQGRYGYTF. CDR3 coding DNA: TGTGCCAGCAGCCCGGGACAGGGCCGCTATGGCTACACCTTC.

V is TRBV4-1 and J is TRBJ2-7, with a tentative D call TRBD1 (6 bases). This CDR3 contains 17 residues. Germline assignment: CDR1 MGHRA and CDR2 YSYEKL. Trimming pared 4 bases from V and 2 bases from J, leaving 21 bases between. This CDR3 is CASSRTLTGRGTYEQYF. The DNA for the CDR3 is TGCGCCAGCAGCCGAACCCTAACAGGGCGAGGGACCTACGAGCAGTACTTC.

The V gene is TRBV6-1, the J gene TRBJ1-1, with 7 bases lining up with TRBD1. Germline V gives CDR1 MNHNS, CDR2 SASEGT. The CDR3 has 13 residues. Trimming cost V 7 bases and J 1 base; bases outside gene matches: 3. The CDR3 sequence is CASIDRENTEAFF. The DNA for the CDR3 is TGTGCCAGCATCGACAGGGAGAACACTGAAGCTTTCTTT.